This T cell receptor beta chain appears in the sequencing data of a study of T cell responses to AZD1222 COVID-19 vaccine. CDR1 MNHEY and CDR2 SVGAGI come from the germline V gene. The ends were cut back, 6 bases at V and 3 bases at J, with 14 bases in the middle. The CDR3 covers 14 residues. Concerning this clone itself: As yet, its antigen is unknown.

Method: immunoSEQ multiplex PCR; TCRdb's copy keeps in-frame clones and lacks some. The profile covers about 75,000 clones, with approximately 88% appearing a single time and approximately 9.1% taken by the ten largest. Study observations and caveats: CD4 TCRs linked to vaccination spanned spike, dominating at 160-218 and 743-854. It was only five to seven AZD1222 recipients who were seropositive at baseline. Donors were chiefly white British, with a greater number of females, and clonal diversity was perhaps underestimated.

This TCR was sampled from an adult who received the MenACWY meningococcal vaccine as a control. The chain links TRBV6-5 to TRBJ1-2; TRBD1 might be the D (6 bases). Sample: peripheral blood, taken 28 days after the second dose of the MenACWY control vaccine. This CDR3 is CASSARDTDYGYTF. CDR3 bases: TGTGCCAGCAGCGCTCGGGACACAGACTATGGCTACACCTTC.